The clone carrying this T cell receptor beta chain has at least ten counts. Its antigen is currently unknown. This sample was taken from a study of T-cell memory formation after mild COVID-19. The CDR3 covers 14 residues. Germline V gene lookup returns CDR1 SGHTA and CDR2 FQGNSA. Trimming took off 5 bases at V and 1 base at J, with 11 bases between the two ends. TCRdb independently ran MiXCR on the 5' RACE reads; one entry per CDR3 protein. The sample includes 45,000 to 65,000 distinct CDR3 sequences, more than 8% seen only once; the top ten take roughly 1.2%. Study results and caveats: Mainly CM and EM harbored the contracting CD4+ clones; mainly EMRA harbored the CD8+ ones.

The sequencing input was PBMCs or a T cell subset sorted from them (not recorded which). This sequence originates from a man aged 18 to 35 who had mild COVID-19 (a few samples of this study predate the infection). Cell type and time point are not known. The chain combines TRBV7-2 with TRBJ2-5; the D gene is possibly TRBD2 (7 bases). The CDR3 sequence: CASSAAGAQETQYF. The CDR3 region has the DNA TGTGCCAGCAGCGCCGCGGGGGCCCAAGAGACCCAGTACTTC.